This TCR beta chain is drawn from a study of T cell responses to AZD1222 COVID-19 vaccine. Turning to the study itself: It was second doses at about 4 or about 12 weeks that were pooled. General observations from the study: Across spike, vaccine-associated CD4 TCRs were found, dominant at 160-218 and 743-854. The sample set comprised mostly white British donors with more females, and clonal diversity was possibly underestimated. With two AZD1222 doses given, Spike-specific TCR breadth and depth both rose.

Looked up from germline, CDR1 is SGHNT and CDR2 is YENEEA. The CDR3 has 17 residues. The germline V and J ends were trimmed by 5 bases and 2 bases, with 21 bases remaining between them. A note on this clone: No antigen is known for it.

Libraries were prepared by immunoSEQ multiplex PCR; TCRdb keeps only in-frame clonotypes and omits some of them. This sample has over 100,000 clones, with 70% to 90% found just once. This chain uses TRBV11-3 with TRBJ1-1; D is unresolved. The source material was peripheral blood, sampled on day 0 of AZD1222 vaccination. This TCR was sampled from an adult in good health. The CDR3 spells CASSLAPRRYVNTEAFF. The CDR3, as DNA: TGTGCCAGCAGCCTCGCGCCCCGGCGGTACGTAAACACTGAAGCTTTCTTT.